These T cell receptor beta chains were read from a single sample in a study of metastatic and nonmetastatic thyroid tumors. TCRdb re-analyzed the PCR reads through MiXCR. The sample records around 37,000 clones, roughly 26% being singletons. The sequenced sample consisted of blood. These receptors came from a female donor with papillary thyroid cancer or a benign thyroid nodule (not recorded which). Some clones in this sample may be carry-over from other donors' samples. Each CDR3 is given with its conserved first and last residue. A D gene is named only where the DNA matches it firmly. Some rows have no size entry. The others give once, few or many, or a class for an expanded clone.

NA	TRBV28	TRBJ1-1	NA	TGTGCCAGCCTGCCGGGGCATAGGACTGAAGCTTTCTTT	CASLPGHRTEAFF
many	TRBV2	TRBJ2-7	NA	TGTGCCAGCAACGATAATTGGAGCGACGAGCAGTACTTC	CASNDNWSDEQYF
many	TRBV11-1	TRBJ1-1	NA	TGTGCCAGCAGCTTACATAGCGGCCAGGGTATAATGGCTGAAGCTTTCTTT	CASSLHSGQGIMAEAFF
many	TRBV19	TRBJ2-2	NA	TGTGCCAGTAGTGGCGACAGGCCGAACACCGGGGAGCTGTTTTTT	CASSGDRPNTGELFF
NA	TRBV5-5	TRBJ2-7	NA	TGTGCCAGCAGCCTGGACGGGTACTACGAGCAGTACTTC	CASSLDGYYEQYF
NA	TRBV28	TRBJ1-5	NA	TGTGCCAGCACACACGAACGGGGGGTCAATCAGCCACAGCATTTT	CASTHERGVNQPQHF
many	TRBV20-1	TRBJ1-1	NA	TGCAGTGCCCTGGGGGGCTTGGGCACTGAAGCTTTCTTT	CSALGGLGTEAFF
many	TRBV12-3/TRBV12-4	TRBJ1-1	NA	TGTGCCAGCACCCTCGGACGGAGGTCTTGGGTCACTGAAGCTTTCTTT	CASTLGRRSWVTEAFF
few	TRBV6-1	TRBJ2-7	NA	TGTGCCAGCAGTAGTGGGGCCTACGAGCAGTACTTC	CASSSGAYEQYF
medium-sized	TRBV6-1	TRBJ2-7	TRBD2	TGTGCCAGCAGCCCCGGGCTCGGGGGGTACGAGCAGTACTTC	CASSPGLGGYEQYF
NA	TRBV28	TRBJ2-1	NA	TGTGCCAGCAGCGTAGGAAGCATTGACTTAGGGAATGAGCAGTTCTTC	CASSVGSIDLGNEQFF